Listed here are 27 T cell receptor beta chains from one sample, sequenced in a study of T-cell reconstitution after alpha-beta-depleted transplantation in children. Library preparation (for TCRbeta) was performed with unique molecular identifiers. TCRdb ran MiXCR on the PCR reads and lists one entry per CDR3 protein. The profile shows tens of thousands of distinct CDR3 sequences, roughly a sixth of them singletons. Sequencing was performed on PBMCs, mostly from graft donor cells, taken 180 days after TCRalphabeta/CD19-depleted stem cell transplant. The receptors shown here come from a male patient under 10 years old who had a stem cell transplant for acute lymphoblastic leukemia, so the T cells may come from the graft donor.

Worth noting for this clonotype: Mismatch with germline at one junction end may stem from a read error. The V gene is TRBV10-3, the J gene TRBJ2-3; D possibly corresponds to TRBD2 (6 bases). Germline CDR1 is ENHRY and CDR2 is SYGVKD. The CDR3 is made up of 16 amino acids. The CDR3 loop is CAISDGSGLSTDMQYF. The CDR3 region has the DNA TGTGCCATCAGTGACGGTAGCGGTTTGAGCACAGATATGCAGTATTTT.

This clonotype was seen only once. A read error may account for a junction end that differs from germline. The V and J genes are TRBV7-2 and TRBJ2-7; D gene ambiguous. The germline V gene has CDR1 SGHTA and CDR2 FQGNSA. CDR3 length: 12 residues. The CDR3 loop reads CASSRSSYEQSF. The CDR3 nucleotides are TGTGCCAGCAGCCGTAGCTCCTACGAGCAGTCCTTC.

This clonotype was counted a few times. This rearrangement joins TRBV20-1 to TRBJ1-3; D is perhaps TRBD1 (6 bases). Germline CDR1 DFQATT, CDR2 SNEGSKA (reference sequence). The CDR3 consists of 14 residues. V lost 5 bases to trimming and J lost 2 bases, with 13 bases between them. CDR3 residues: CSAPLTGPGNTIYF. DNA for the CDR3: TGCAGTGCTCCGCTGACAGGACCTGGAAACACCATATATTTT.

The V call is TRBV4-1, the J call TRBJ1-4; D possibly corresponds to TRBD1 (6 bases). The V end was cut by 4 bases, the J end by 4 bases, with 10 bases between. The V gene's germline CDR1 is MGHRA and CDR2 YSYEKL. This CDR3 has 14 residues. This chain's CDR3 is CASSPRQVNEKLFF. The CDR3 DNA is TGCGCCAGCAGCCCGCGACAGGTTAATGAAAAACTGTTTTTT.

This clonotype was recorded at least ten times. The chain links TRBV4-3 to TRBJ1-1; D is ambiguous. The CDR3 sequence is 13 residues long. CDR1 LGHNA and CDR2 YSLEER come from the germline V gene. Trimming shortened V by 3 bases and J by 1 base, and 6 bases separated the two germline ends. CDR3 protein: CASSHGPNTEAFF. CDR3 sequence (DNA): TGCGCCAGCAGCCATGGTCCGAACACTGAAGCTTTCTTT.

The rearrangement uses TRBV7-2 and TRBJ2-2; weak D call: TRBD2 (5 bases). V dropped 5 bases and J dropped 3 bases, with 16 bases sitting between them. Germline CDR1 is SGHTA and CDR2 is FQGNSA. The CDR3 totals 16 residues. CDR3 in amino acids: CASSGRLGSYTGELFF. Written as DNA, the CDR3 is TGTGCCAGCAGCGGGAGATTAGGCAGCTACACCGGGGAGCTGTTTTTT.

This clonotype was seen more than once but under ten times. The CDR3 reads CASSVGQGYEQYF. CDR3 coding DNA: TGTGCCAGCAGTGTCGGACAGGGCTACGAGCAGTACTTC. J is TRBJ2-7 and V is TRBV7-2; 8 nucleotides align to TRBD1. The trim removed 6 bases at V and 3 bases at J, leaving 4 bases unmatched. The germline gives CDR1 SGHTA, CDR2 FQGNSA. The CDR3 contains 13 residues.

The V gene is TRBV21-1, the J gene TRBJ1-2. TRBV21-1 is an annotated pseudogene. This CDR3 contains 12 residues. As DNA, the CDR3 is TGTGCCACCAAAGGAGAGACCTATGGCTACACCTTC. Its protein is CATKGETYGYTF.

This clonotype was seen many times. The CDR3 nucleotides are TGCAGTAGACAGGGGGCCACAGATACGCAGTATTTT. Its translation is CSRQGATDTQYF. This chain joins TRBV20-1 and TRBJ2-3; 10 bases are shared with TRBD1. Germline V CDR1 and CDR2: DFQATT, SNEGSKA (reference sequence). This CDR3 has 12 residues. V dropped 8 bases and J dropped 2; count of bases not matched to a gene: 1.

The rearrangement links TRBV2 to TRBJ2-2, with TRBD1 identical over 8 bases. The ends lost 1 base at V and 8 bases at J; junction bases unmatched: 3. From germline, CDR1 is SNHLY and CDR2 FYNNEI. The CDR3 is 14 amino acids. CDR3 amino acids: CASSEDRGRGELFF. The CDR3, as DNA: TGTGCCAGCAGTGAAGACAGGGGGAGGGGGGAGCTGTTTTTT.

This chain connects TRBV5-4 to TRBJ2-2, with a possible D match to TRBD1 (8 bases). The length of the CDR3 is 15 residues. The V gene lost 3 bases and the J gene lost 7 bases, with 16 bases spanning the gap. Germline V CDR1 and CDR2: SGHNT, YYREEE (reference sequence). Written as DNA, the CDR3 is TGTGCCAGCAGCTCTAGGACAGGGAGGGACGGGGAGCTGTTTTTT. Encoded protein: CASSSRTGRDGELFF.

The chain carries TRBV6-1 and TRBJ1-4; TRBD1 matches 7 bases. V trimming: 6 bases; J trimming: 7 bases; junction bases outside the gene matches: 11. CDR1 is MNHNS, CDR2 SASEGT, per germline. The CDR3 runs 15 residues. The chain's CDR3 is CASRESGGLGEKLFF. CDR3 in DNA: TGTGCCAGCAGAGAGTCAGGGGGTCTTGGTGAAAAACTGTTTTTT.

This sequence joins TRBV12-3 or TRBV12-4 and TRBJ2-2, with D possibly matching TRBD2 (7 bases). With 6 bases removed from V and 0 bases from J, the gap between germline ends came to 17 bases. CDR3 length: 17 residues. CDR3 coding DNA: TGTGCCAGCAGCCAGGGGAGGGGGGATTCGAACACCGGGGAGCTGTTTTTT. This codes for CASSQGRGDSNTGELFF.

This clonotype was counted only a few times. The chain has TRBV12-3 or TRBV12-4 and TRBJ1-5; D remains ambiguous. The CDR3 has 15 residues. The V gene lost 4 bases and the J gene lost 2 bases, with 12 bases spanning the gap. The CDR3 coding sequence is TGTGCCAGCAGTTCGAAGGGTCCGGGCAATCAGCCCCAGCATTTT. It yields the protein CASSSKGPGNQPQHF.

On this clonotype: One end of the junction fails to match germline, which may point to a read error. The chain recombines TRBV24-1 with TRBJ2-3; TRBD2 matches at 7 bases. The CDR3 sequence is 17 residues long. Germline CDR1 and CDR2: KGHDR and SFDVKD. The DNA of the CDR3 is TGTGCCACCTGTGATTTGCGGGGTAGCGGGAGCACAGATACGCAGTATTTT. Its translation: CATCDLRGSGSTDTQYF.

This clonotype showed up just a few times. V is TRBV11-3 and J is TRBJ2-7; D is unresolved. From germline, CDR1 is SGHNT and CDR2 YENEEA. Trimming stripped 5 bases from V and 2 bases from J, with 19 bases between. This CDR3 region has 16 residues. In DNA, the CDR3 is TGTGCCAGCAGCCCCCATTCTGGCAGCTTAACCTACGAGCAGTACTTC. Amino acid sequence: CASSPHSGSLTYEQYF.

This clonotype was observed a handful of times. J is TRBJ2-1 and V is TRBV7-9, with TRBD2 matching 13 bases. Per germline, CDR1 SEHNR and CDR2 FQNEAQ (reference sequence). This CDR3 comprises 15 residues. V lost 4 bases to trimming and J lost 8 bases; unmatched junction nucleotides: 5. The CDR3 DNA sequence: TGTGCCAGCAGCTGGGGACTAGCGGGGTTCCATGAGCAGTTCTTC. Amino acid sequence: CASSWGLAGFHEQFF.

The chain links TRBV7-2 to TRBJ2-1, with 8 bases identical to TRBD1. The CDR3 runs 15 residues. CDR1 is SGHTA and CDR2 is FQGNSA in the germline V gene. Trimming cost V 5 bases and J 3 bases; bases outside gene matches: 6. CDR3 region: CASSETGGIYNEQFF. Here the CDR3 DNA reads TGTGCCAGCAGCGAAACAGGGGGTATCTACAATGAGCAGTTCTTC.

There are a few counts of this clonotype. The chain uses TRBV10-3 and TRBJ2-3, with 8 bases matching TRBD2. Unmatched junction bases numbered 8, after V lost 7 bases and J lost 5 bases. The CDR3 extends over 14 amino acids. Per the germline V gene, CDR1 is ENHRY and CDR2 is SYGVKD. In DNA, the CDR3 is TGTGCCATCAAAGCGGGGGTGCGAGGAGATACGCAGTATTTT. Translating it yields CAIKAGVRGDTQYF.

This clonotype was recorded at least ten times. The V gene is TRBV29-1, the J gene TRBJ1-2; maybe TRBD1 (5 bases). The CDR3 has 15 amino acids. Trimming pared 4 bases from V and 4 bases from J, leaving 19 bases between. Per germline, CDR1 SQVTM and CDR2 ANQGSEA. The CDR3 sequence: CSVGGRGPGPYGYTF. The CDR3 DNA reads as TGCAGCGTTGGCGGAAGGGGCCCCGGCCCCTATGGCTACACCTTC.

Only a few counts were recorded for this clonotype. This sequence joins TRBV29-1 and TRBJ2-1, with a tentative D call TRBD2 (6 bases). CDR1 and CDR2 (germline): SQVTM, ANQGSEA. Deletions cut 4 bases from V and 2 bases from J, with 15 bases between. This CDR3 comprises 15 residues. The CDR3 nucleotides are TGCAGCGTTGTGGGTCTAGGACTACCCTACAATGAGCAGTTCTTC. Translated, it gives CSVVGLGLPYNEQFF.

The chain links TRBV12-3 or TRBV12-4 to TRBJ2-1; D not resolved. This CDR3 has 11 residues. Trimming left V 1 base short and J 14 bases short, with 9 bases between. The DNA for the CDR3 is TGTGCCAGCAGTTTAGTGGGTGGCGAGTTCTTC. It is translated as CASSLVGGEFF.

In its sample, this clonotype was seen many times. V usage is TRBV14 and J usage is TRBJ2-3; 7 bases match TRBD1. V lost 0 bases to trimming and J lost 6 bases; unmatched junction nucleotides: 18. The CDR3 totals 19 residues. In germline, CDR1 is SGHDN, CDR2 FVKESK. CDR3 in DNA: TGTGCCAGCAGCCAAGAAGGGGGCTCAGGGCTTTCTCGGCTGGATACGCAGTATTTT. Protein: CASSQEGGSGLSRLDTQYF.

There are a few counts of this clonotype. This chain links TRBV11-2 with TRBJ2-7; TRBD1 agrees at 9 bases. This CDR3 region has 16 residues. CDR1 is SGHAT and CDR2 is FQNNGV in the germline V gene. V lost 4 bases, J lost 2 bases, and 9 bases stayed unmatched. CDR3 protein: CASSSLDRGYAYEQYF. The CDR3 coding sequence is TGTGCCAGCAGCTCCCTAGACAGGGGGTATGCCTACGAGCAGTACTTC.

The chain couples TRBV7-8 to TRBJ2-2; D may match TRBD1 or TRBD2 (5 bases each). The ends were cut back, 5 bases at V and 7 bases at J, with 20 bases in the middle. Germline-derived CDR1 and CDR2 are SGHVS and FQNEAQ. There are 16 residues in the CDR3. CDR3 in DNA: TGTGCCAGCAGCCCAGGACGGCGAGGGGCCGGCGGGGAGCTGTTTTTT. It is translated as CASSPGRRGAGGELFF. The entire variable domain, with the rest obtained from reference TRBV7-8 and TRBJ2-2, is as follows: GAGVSQSPRYKVAKRGQDVALRCDPISGHVSLFWYQQALGQGPEFLTYFQNEAQLDKSGLPSDRFFAERPEGSVSTLKIQRTQQEDSAVYLCASSPGRRGAGGELFFGEGSRLTVL.

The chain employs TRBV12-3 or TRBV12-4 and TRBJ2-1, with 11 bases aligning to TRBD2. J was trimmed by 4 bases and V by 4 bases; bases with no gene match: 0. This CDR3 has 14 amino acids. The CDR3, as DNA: TGTGCCAGCAGTTCTAGCGGGGGGTACAATGAGCAGTTCTTC. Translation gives CASSSSGGYNEQFF.

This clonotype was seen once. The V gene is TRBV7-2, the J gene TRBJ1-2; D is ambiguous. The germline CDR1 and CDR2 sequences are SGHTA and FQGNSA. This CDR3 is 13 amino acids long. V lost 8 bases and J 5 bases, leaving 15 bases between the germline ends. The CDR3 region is CASEGFSYYGYTF. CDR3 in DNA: TGTGCCAGCGAGGGTTTCTCTTATTATGGCTACACCTTC.